This is a list of T cell receptor beta chains from one sample in a study of cytomegalovirus exposure and HLA in healthy donors. Assay: immunoSEQ multiplex PCR; the TCRdb copy retains only in-frame clones and omits some. This table has approximately 120,000 clones, 70% to 85% appearing once. The sequenced material came from PBMCs. These receptor sequences come from a woman aged 40-49 years in good health and CMV-seropositive. Each CDR3 is given with its conserved first and last residue. D genes are given only for firm matches. Some rows have no size entry. The others give once, few or many, or a class for an expanded clone.

CASSNLRASGYQETQYF	TGTGCCAGCTCCAACCTTAGGGCTAGCGGGTACCAAGAGACCCAGTACTTC	TRBJ2-5	once	TRBD2	17	TRBV27
CASSLFRESSYNEQFF	TGTGCCAGCAGCTTGTTCCGGGAGAGCTCCTACAATGAGCAGTTCTTC	TRBJ2-1	-	-	16	TRBV5-4
CASSSRGEQFF	TGTGCCAGCAGCTCCCGAGGTGAGCAGTTCTTC	TRBJ2-1	-	-	11	TRBV6-6
CATSRDLLAGNEQFF	TGTGCCACCAGCAGAGATCTACTAGCGGGAAATGAGCAGTTCTTC	TRBJ2-1	-	TRBD2	15	TRBV15
CASRIDSGVTEQFF	TGTGCCAGCAGAATAGACAGCGGGGTCACTGAGCAGTTCTTC	TRBJ2-1	-	TRBD2	14	TRBV6-6
CASSLAGGLSYEQFF	TGCGCCAGCAGCTTAGCGGGAGGGCTTTCTTATGAGCAGTTCTTC	TRBJ2-1	-	TRBD2	15	TRBV5-1
CASSLRQGDYEQYF	TGTGCCAGCAGTTTAAGACAGGGAGATTACGAGCAGTACTTC	TRBJ2-7	-	TRBD1	14	TRBV28
CASDSLNTGELFF	TGTGCCAGTGACAGTCTGAACACCGGGGAGCTGTTTTTT	TRBJ2-2	few	-	13	TRBV28
CASSQDRSAVSYNEQFF	TGCGCCAGCAGCCAAGATAGGAGTGCGGTCTCCTACAATGAGCAGTTCTTC	TRBJ2-1	-	-	17	TRBV4-1
CASSPSPRGNTGELFF	TGCGCCAGCAGCCCTTCCCCCCGGGGGAACACCGGGGAGCTGTTTTTT	TRBJ2-2	-	-	16	TRBV5-1
CATKREVQETQYF	TGTGCCACCAAGCGAGAGGTTCAAGAGACCCAGTACTTC	TRBJ2-5	once	-	13	TRBV18
CASSGSGGTEAFF	TGTGCCAGCAGCGGCTCAGGGGGCACTGAAGCTTTCTTT	TRBJ1-1	-	TRBD1	13	TRBV11-2
CASSGSGSSYNEQFF	TGTGCCAGCAGCGGTAGCGGGAGCTCCTACAATGAGCAGTTCTTC	TRBJ2-1	once	TRBD2	15	TRBV9
CASSTRQSSGNTIYF	TGTGCCAGCAGCACTCGACAGAGCTCTGGAAACACCATATATTTT	TRBJ1-3	few	-	15	TRBV7-8
CASSEAGTPVSYEQYF	TGTGCCAGCAGTGAGGCCGGGACTCCCGTCTCCTACGAGCAGTACTTC	TRBJ2-7	once	-	16	TRBV6-1
CASSLQRSLNYGYTF	TGTGCCAGCAGTTTACAGAGGTCCCTTAACTATGGCTACACCTTC	TRBJ1-2	-	-	15	TRBV28
CASSLDYMRNEQFF	TGTGCCAGCAGCTTAGACTATATGCGGAATGAGCAGTTCTTC	TRBJ2-1	-	-	14	TRBV11-2
CASSISGVRNQPQHF	TGTGCCAGTAGTATCTCAGGGGTTCGCAATCAGCCCCAGCATTTT	TRBJ1-5	-	-	15	TRBV19
CASSLMTGGTGELFF	TGTGCCAGCAGTTTAATGACGGGAGGCACCGGGGAGCTGTTTTTT	TRBJ2-2	-	TRBD2	15	TRBV27
CASSSTTGGIANTGELFF	TGTGCCAGCAGTTCCACGACAGGGGGCATAGCGAACACCGGGGAGCTGTTTTTT	TRBJ2-2	-	TRBD1	18	TRBV28
CSVERGVKNTEAFF	TGCAGCGTTGAGAGAGGAGTTAAGAACACTGAAGCTTTCTTT	TRBJ1-1	-	-	14	TRBV29-1
CASRGQGMTSEAFF	TGTGCCAGCAGGGGACAAGGGATGACTTCCGAAGCTTTCTTT	TRBJ1-1	-	-	14	TRBV6-6
CAWRASTHSNQPQHF	TGTGCCTGGAGGGCCTCGACACATAGCAATCAGCCCCAGCATTTT	TRBJ1-5	once	-	15	TRBV30
CASRSPGLAGVTHEQYF	TGTGCCAGCAGGTCACCGGGACTAGCGGGAGTTACCCACGAGCAGTACTTC	TRBJ2-7	-	TRBD2	17	TRBV28
CASSPGTGASYEQYF	TGCGCCAGCAGTCCCGGGACAGGAGCTTCCTACGAGCAGTACTTC	TRBJ2-7	-	TRBD1	15	TRBV5-1
CASSQSSGRASYEQYF	TGCGCCAGCAGCCAATCTAGCGGGAGGGCTTCCTACGAGCAGTACTTC	TRBJ2-7	-	TRBD2	16	TRBV4-1
CASRRTGQGYGYTF	TGTGCCAGCAGGAGAACGGGACAGGGTTATGGCTACACCTTC	TRBJ1-2	-	TRBD1	14	TRBV28
CASRGTGGNQPQHF	TGCGCCAGCAGGGGGACTGGGGGGAATCAGCCCCAGCATTTT	TRBJ1-5	-	-	14	TRBV10-1
CASSQDPPNEKLFF	TGCGCCAGCAGCCAAGATCCTCCTAATGAAAAACTGTTTTTT	TRBJ1-4	-	-	14	TRBV4-1
CASSLTGNTYNEQFF	TGCGCCAGCAGCTTGACGGGGAACACCTACAATGAGCAGTTCTTC	TRBJ2-1	few	-	15	TRBV5-1
CASKLAGDPYEQYF	TGTGCCAGCAAACTAGCGGGAGACCCCTACGAGCAGTACTTC	TRBJ2-7	-	TRBD2	14	TRBV28
CASSLREGYEQYF	TGTGCCAGCAGTTTAAGGGAGGGCTACGAGCAGTACTTC	TRBJ2-7	-	TRBD2	13	TRBV27
CASSLDTGGPGEQYF	TGTGCCAGCAGCTTGGATACGGGAGGGCCTGGAGAGCAGTACTTC	TRBJ2-7	-	TRBD2	15	TRBV5-4
CASSLLAGELFF	TGCGCCAGCAGTCTCTTAGCCGGGGAGCTGTTTTTT	TRBJ2-2	-	-	12	TRBV4-1
CASSLYRGHRKLFF	TGTGCCAGCAGTTTATACAGGGGGCACAGAAAACTGTTTTTT	TRBJ1-4	-	TRBD1	14	TRBV28
CASSLLSGFQPQHF	TGTGCCAGCAGCCTGCTATCAGGGTTTCAGCCCCAGCATTTT	TRBJ1-5	-	-	14	TRBV5-8
CASSLGQSAYEQYF	TGTGCCAGCAGCTTAGGACAGTCCGCCTACGAGCAGTACTTC	TRBJ2-7	once	-	14	TRBV7-9
CASSLGRGESNTGELFF	TGCGCCAGCAGCTTGGGCAGGGGGGAATCGAACACCGGGGAGCTGTTTTTT	TRBJ2-2	few	-	17	TRBV5-1
CASTLSGRVTDTQYF	TGTGCCAGCACCCTGAGCGGGAGGGTCACAGATACGCAGTATTTT	TRBJ2-3	-	TRBD2	15	TRBV7-6
CASSAQGATTEAFF	TGTGCCAGCAGCGCACAGGGGGCGACCACTGAAGCTTTCTTT	TRBJ1-1	-	TRBD1	14	TRBV7-3
CASSRTSGFSDTQYF	TGTGCCAGCAGCCGGACTAGCGGGTTCTCAGATACGCAGTATTTT	TRBJ2-3	-	TRBD2	15	TRBV11-2
CASSLQSGDGNEQFF	TGTGCCAGCAGCTTACAAAGCGGGGATGGTAATGAGCAGTTCTTC	TRBJ2-1	-	TRBD2	15	TRBV6-1
CACYQGSGANVLTF	TGTGCCTGCTACCAGGGGTCTGGGGCCAACGTCCTGACTTTC	TRBJ2-6	-	-	14	TRBV30
CSVASTDTQYF	TGCAGCGTTGCTAGTACAGATACGCAGTATTTT	TRBJ2-3	-	-	11	TRBV29-1
CASSITWGEPEAFF	TGCGCCAGCAGCATTACTTGGGGAGAGCCTGAAGCTTTCTTT	TRBJ1-1	-	-	14	TRBV5-1
CASSSEDSLSGANVLTF	TGTGCCAGCAGCTCGGAGGACAGCCTCTCTGGGGCCAACGTCCTGACTTTC	TRBJ2-6	-	-	17	TRBV7-7
CASSLLDGPIPQNSNQPQHF	TGTGCCAGCAGTTTATTAGATGGGCCGATTCCTCAGAATAGCAATCAGCCCCAGCATTTT	TRBJ1-5	-	-	20	TRBV28
CASSLVGTVPYEQYF	TGTGCCAGCAGCTTAGTGGGGACAGTTCCCTACGAGCAGTACTTC	TRBJ2-7	few	TRBD1	15	TRBV7-8
CASGYKGASDGYTF	TGTGCCAGCGGCTACAAGGGGGCCAGCGATGGCTACACCTTC	TRBJ1-2	-	TRBD1	14	TRBV7-9
CASSSNQGGRIYEQYF	TGTGCCAGCAGTTCCAATCAGGGGGGTAGGATCTACGAGCAGTACTTC	TRBJ2-7	few	-	16	TRBV28